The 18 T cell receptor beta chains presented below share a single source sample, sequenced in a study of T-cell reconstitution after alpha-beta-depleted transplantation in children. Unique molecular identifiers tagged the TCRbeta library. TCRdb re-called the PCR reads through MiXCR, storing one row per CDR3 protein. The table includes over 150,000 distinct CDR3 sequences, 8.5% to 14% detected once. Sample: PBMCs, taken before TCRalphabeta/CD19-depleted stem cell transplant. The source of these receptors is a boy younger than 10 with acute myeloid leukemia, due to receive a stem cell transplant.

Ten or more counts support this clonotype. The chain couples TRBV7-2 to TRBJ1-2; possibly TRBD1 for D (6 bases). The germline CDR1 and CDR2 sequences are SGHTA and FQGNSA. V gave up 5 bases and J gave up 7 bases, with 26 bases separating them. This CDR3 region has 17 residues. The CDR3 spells CASSASRTRDTEGGYTF. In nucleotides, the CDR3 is TGTGCCAGCAGCGCCAGCCGAACCCGGGACACCGAGGGTGGCTACACCTTC.

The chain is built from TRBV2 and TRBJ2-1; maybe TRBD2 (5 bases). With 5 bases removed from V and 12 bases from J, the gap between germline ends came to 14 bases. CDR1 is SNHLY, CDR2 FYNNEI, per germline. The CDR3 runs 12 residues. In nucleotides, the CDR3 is TGTGCCAGCAGTTCGTGGAGGCCCCCGCAGTTCTTC. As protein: CASSSWRPPQFF.

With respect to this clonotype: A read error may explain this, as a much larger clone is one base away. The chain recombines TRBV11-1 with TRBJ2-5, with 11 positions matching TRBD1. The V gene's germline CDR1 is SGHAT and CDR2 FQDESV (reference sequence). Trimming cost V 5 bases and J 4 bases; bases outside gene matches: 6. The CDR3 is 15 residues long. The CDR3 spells CASSQGQGVRETQYF. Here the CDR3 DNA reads TGTGCCAGCAGCCAGGGACAGGGGGTCCGAGAGACCCAGTACTTC.

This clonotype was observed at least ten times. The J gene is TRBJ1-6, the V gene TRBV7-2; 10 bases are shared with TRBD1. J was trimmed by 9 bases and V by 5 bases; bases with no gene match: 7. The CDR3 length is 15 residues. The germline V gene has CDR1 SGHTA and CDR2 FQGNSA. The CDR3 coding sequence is TGTGCCAGCAGCCGGGGACAGGGGAGATCTTCACCCCTCCACTTT. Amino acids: CASSRGQGRSSPLHF.

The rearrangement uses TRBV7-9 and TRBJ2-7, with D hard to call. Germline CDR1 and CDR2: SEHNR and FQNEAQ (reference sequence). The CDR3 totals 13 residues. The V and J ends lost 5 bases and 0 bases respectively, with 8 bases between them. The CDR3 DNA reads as TGTGCCAGCAGCCCCTGGAGCTCCTACGAGCAGTACTTC. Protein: CASSPWSSYEQYF.

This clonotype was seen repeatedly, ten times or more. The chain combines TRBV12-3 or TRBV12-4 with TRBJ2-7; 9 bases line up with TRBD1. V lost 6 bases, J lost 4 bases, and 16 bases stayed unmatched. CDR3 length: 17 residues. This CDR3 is CASRTGTGYPRVYEQYF. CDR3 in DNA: TGTGCCAGCAGAACCGGGACAGGGTACCCTCGGGTTTACGAGCAGTACTTC.

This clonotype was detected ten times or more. As DNA, the CDR3 is TGTGCCAGCAGCCCAGGGTCCGCTGAAGCTTTCTTT. It codes for CASSPGSAEAFF. The chain couples TRBV7-9 to TRBJ1-1, with D possibly matching TRBD1 (5 bases). Trimming pared 5 bases from V and 6 bases from J, leaving 10 bases between. In germline, CDR1 is SEHNR, CDR2 FQNEAQ (reference sequence). This CDR3 is 12 amino acids long.

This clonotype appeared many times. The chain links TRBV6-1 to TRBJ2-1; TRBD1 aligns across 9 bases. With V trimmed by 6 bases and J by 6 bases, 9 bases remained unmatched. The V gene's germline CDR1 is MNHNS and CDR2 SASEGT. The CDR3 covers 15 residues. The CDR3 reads CASSPTGGFFNEQFF. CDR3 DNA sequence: TGTGCCAGCAGCCCCACAGGGGGCTTTTTCAATGAGCAGTTCTTC.

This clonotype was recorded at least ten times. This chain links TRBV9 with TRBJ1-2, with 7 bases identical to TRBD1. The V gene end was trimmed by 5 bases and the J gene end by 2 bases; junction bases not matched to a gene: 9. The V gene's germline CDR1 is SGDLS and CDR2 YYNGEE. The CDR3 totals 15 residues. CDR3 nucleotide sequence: TGTGCCAGCAGTTCCCGACAGGGAAGGAACTATGGCTACACCTTC. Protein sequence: CASSSRQGRNYGYTF.

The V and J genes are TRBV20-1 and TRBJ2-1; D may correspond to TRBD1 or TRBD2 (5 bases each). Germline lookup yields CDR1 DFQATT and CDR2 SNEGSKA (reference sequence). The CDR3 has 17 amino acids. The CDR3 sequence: CCSRGASTGSSYNEQFF. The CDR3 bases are TGCTGCTCTAGAGGGGCGTCAACTGGTAGCTCCTACAATGAGCAGTTCTTC.

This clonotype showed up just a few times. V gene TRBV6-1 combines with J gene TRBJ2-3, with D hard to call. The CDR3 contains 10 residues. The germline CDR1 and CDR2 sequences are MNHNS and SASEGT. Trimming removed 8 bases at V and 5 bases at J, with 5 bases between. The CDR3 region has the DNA TGTGCCAGCCTCAGAGATACGCAGTATTTT. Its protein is CASLRDTQYF.

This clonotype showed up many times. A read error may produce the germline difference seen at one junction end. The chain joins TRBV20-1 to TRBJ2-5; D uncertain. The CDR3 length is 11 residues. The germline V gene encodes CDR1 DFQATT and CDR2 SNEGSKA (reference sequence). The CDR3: CSARVGPTLHF. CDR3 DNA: TGCAGTGCTAGAGTCGGGCCCACACTGCACTTC.

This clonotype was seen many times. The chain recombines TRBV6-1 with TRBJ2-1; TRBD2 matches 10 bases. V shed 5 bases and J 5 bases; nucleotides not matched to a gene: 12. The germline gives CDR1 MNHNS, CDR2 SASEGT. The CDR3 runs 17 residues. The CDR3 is CASSPDGLAATNNEQFF. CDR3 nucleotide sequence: TGTGCCAGCAGTCCAGACGGACTAGCGGCGACGAACAATGAGCAGTTCTTC.

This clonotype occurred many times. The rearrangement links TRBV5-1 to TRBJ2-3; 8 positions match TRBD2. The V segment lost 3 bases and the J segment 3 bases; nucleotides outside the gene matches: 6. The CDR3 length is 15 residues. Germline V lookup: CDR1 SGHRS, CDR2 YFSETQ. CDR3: CASSSAGARTDTQYF. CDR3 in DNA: TGCGCCAGCAGCTCAGCGGGAGCACGGACAGATACGCAGTATTTT.

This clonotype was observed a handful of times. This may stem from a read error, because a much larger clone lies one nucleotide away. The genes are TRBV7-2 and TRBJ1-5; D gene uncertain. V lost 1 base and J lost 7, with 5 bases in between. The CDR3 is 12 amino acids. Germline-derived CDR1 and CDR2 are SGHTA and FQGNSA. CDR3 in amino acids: CASSLGKQPQHF. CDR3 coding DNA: TGTGCCAGCAGCTTAGGGAAACAGCCCCAGCATTTT. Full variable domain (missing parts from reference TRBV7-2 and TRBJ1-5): GAGVSQSPSNKVTEKGKDVELRCDPISGHTALYWYRQSLGQGLEFLIYFQGNSAPDKSGLPSDRFSAERTGGSVSTLTIQRTQQEDSAVYLCASSLGKQPQHFGDGTRLSIL.

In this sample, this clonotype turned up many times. CDR3 sequence: CASSRLISTDTQYF. For the CDR3, the DNA is TGTGCCAGCAGCCGCCTGATAAGCACAGATACGCAGTATTTT. This rearrangement joins TRBV11-2 to TRBJ2-3, with D unclear. Between the trimmed V and J ends, which lost 5 bases and 0 bases, there was a span of 9 bases. Germline V gene sequence: CDR1 SGHAT, CDR2 FQNNGV. This CDR3 comprises 14 residues.

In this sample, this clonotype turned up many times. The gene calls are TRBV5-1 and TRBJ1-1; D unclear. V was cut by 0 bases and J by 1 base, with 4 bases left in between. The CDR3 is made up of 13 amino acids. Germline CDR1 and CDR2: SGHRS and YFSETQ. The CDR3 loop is CASSLASNTEAFF. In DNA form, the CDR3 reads TGCGCCAGCAGCTTGGCTTCGAACACTGAAGCTTTCTTT. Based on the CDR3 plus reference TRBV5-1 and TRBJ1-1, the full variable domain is KAGVTQTPRYLIKTRGQQVTLSCSPISGHRSVSWYQQTPGQGLQFLFEYFSETQRNKGNFPGRFSGRQFSNSRSEMNVSTLELGDSALYLCASSLASNTEAFFGQGTRLTVV.

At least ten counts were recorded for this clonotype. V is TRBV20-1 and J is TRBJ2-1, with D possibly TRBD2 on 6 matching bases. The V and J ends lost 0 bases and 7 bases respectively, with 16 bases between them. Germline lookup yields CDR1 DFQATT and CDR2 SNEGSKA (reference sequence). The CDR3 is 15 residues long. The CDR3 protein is CSARESRERVNEQFF. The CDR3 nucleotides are TGCAGTGCTAGAGAAAGCCGGGAGCGGGTTAATGAGCAGTTCTTC.